This record looks at one TCR delta chain sequence and its context. The antigen remains undetermined. Sequences come from RNA converted to cDNA by reverse transcription. Pooled V-gene forward primers with one constant-region reverse primer generated the CDR3 amplicons by multiplex PCR. TCRdb reapplied CATT to the multiplex PCR reads. Found here are under 80,000 delta-chain clones, approximately 30% of them singletons; the top ten hold approximately 0.25%. This CDR3 has 22 amino acids. Germline values: CDR1 TSWWSYY, CDR2 QGS. Trimming cost V 0 bases and J 0 bases; bases outside gene matches: 18. These data come from a study of Vδ1+ human thymocytes. Findings and limits, study-wide: Thymic TRG and TRD repertoires appeared highly polyclonal, with Gaussian CDR3 length distributions.

This rearrangement joins TRDV1 to TRDJ1; TRDD3 aligns across 11 bases. The receptor was derived from a boy less than two years old who had congenital heart surgery. Sequencing input: Vdelta1+ gamma-delta thymocytes from the thymus. The subset is: FACS-sorted CD3+ TCRalphabeta- TCRVdelta1+ TCRVdelta2- thymocytes. For the CDR3, the DNA is TGTGCTCTTGGGGAACTAATAGTCCCATTGTACTGGGGGATATCGTACACCGATAAACTCATCTTT. It is translated as CALGELIVPLYWGISYTDKLIF.